Included here is one T cell receptor (beta chain) sequence, with context. The data derive from a study of cytomegalovirus exposure and HLA in healthy donors. The CDR3 consists of 15 residues. J was trimmed by 1 base and V by 4 bases; bases with no gene match: 4. Germline V gives CDR1 LNHDA, CDR2 SQIVND (reference sequence). The PCR had 60 Vbeta and 13 Jbeta primers. Clones were sequenced by immunoSEQ multiplex PCR, and TCRdb holds only the in-frame ones, with some missing. The sample includes approximately 160,000 clones, 70% to 90% seen only once; the top ten take around 4.9%. This clonotype was sampled from a girl under 18 in good health and CMV-seropositive. The chain employs TRBV19 and TRBJ2-7; TRBD2 matches 10 bases. The sample was PBMCs. The DNA of the CDR3 is TGTGCCAGTAGTACTAGCGGGGGCCCTTCCTACGAGCAGTACTTC. This encodes CASSTSGGPSYEQYF.